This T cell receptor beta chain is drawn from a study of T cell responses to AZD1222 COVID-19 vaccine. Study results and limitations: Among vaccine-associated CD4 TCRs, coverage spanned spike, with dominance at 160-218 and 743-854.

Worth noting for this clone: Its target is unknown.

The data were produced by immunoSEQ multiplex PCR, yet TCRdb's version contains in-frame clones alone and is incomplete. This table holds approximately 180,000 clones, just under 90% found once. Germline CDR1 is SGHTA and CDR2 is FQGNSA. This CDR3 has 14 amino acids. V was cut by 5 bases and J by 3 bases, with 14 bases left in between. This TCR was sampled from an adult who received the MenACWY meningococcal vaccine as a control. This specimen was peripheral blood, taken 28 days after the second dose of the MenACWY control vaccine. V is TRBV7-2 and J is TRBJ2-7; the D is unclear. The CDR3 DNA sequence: TGTGCCAGCAGCCTGGCTAGTAAGGACTACGAGCAGTACTTC. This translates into CASSLASKDYEQYF.